This T cell receptor (beta chain) was recorded in a study of CD8 T cells in ankylosing spondylitis. TCRdb itself ran the 5' RACE reads through MiXCR, one entry per CDR3 protein. The sample shows a few hundred thousand distinct CDR3 sequences, 20% to 30% of them seen only once. Study-level points and caveats: Among TCR beta sequences, a motif of several highly homologous variants appeared characteristic of ankylosing spondylitis blood. Reported data indicate significant enrichment of disease-linked clones within matched ankylosing spondylitis synovial fluid.

The CDR3 length is 14 residues. Trimming took 5 bases from V and 0 from J, leaving 10 bases between them. This clonotype was seen more than once but under ten times. Its antigen is as yet unknown. This receptor was identified in a male donor with ankylosing spondylitis or in good health (not recorded which). Material: blood, either unsorted or a sorted T cell fraction (not recorded which). This chain links TRBV12-3 or TRBV12-4 with TRBJ2-5; tentatively, D is TRBD1 (6 bases). The CDR3 here is CASSPWTDQETQYF. The DNA for the CDR3 is TGTGCCAGCAGTCCCTGGACAGACCAAGAGACCCAGTACTTC.